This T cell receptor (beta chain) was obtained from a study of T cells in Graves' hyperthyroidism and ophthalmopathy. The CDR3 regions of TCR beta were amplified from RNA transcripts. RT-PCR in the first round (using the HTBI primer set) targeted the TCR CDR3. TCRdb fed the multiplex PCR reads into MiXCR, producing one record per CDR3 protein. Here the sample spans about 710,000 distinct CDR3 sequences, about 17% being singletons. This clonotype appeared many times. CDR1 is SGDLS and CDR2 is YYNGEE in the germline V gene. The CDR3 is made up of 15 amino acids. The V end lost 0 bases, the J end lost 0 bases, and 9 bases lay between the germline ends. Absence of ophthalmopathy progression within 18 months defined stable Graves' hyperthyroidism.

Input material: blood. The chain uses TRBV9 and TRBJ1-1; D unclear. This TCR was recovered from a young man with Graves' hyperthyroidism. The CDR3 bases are TGTGCCAGCAGCGTAGAGGCCAGACTGAACACTGAAGCTTTCTTT. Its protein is CASSVEARLNTEAFF.